The 20 T cell receptor beta chains below were found in one sample sequenced in a study of early T cells in non-severe SARS-CoV-2 infection. TCRdb passed the 5' RACE reads through MiXCR, listing each CDR3 protein once. The table records about 76,000 distinct CDR3 sequences, approximately 10% of them present only once. Material: whole blood. The receptors were sampled from an adult who was a healthcare worker with PCR-confirmed SARS-CoV-2 infection or an uninfected control (not recorded which).

This clonotype was recorded a few times. The chain joins TRBV6-1 to TRBJ2-1, with 9 bases that match TRBD2. Germline CDR1 MNHNS, CDR2 SASEGT. The CDR3 runs to 14 residues. After removal of 6 bases from V and 6 bases from J, the junction contained 6 bases not matched to a gene. CDR3 DNA sequence: TGTGCCAGCAGAGACCTAGCGGGGTTCAATGAGCAGTTCTTC. Protein: CASRDLAGFNEQFF.

This rearrangement joins TRBV10-1 to TRBJ2-5; 8 bases are a match to TRBD1. Losses at the gene ends were 4 bases for V and 5 bases for J; bases not matched to a gene: 0. This CDR3 is 12 amino acids long. The V gene's germline CDR1 is WNHNN and CDR2 SYGVQD (reference sequence). DNA of the CDR3: TGCGCCAGCAGTGGGACAGGGGAGACCCAGTACTTC. It specifies CASSGTGETQYF.

The chain carries TRBV29-1 and TRBJ2-7; D remains unclear. This CDR3 has 10 amino acids. Germline assignment: CDR1 SQVTM and CDR2 ANQGSEA. Trimming took 5 bases from V and 7 from J, leaving 9 bases between them. The CDR3 loop is CSVRTGEQYF. CDR3 nucleotides: TGCAGCGTTCGGACCGGGGAGCAGTACTTC.

The chain combines TRBV5-1 with TRBJ1-2; D gene uncertain. The CDR3 extends over 13 amino acids. In germline, CDR1 is SGHRS, CDR2 YFSETQ. V was shortened by 4 bases and J by 1 base, with 8 bases between the two germline ends. As DNA, the CDR3 is TGCGCCAGCAGCGGCGATTTTAACTATGGCTACACCTTC. Amino acid sequence: CASSGDFNYGYTF.

This chain uses TRBV7-9 with TRBJ2-5, with D possibly matching TRBD2 (6 bases). The CDR3 runs to 13 residues. The germline V gene has CDR1 SEHNR and CDR2 FQNEAQ (reference sequence). The V end was cut by 3 bases, the J end by 2 bases, with 7 bases between. In DNA, the CDR3 is TGTGCCAGCAGCTTCCGGGAGCAAGAGACCCAGTACTTC. This sequence encodes CASSFREQETQYF.

This clonotype occurred many times. The genes are TRBV10-3 and TRBJ2-3, with D maybe TRBD2 (5 bases). The length of the CDR3 is 16 residues. Germline assignment: CDR1 ENHRY and CDR2 SYGVKD. Trimming stripped 4 bases from V and 0 bases from J, with 14 bases between. The CDR3: CAISGEGTSSTDTQYF. The CDR3 bases are TGTGCCATCAGTGGAGAGGGCACATCTAGCACAGATACGCAGTATTTT.

This clonotype has just a few counts. The chain joins TRBV7-2 to TRBJ2-7; weak D call: TRBD2 (5 bases). V was shortened by 1 base and J by 1 base, with 11 bases between the two germline ends. Germline V gives CDR1 SGHTA, CDR2 FQGNSA. CDR3 length: 15 amino acids. The CDR3 DNA sequence: TGTGCCAGCAGCTTAGACAGTTCGGGGTCCTACGAGCAGTACTTC. The encoded protein is CASSLDSSGSYEQYF.

This chain joins TRBV7-9 and TRBJ2-3; a weak D match, TRBD1 (6 bases). Trimming stripped 1 base from V and 6 bases from J, with 14 bases between. The CDR3 is made up of 15 amino acids. Germline CDR1 SEHNR, CDR2 FQNEAQ (reference sequence). In nucleotides, the CDR3 is TGTGCCAGCAGCTTAGTGTCAGGGGCTTACGATACGCAGTATTTT. This gives the protein CASSLVSGAYDTQYF.

Only a few counts were recorded for this clonotype. The chain employs TRBV6-2 or TRBV6-3 and TRBJ2-5; TRBD2 matches 7 bases. The V segment lost 8 bases and the J segment 2 bases; nucleotides outside the gene matches: 5. Germline assignment: CDR1 MNHEY and CDR2 SVGEGT. The CDR3 runs 13 residues. CDR3 in amino acids: CASGDYPQETQYF. The CDR3 DNA sequence: TGTGCCAGCGGGGACTATCCGCAAGAGACCCAGTACTTC.

In nucleotides, the CDR3 is TGCGCCAGCAGTGAGCTAGCGGGGGGATTAGATACGCAGTATTTT. It codes for CASSELAGGLDTQYF. V and J are TRBV10-1 and TRBJ2-3, with 11 bases fitting TRBD2. The germline V gene encodes CDR1 WNHNN and CDR2 SYGVQD (reference sequence). This CDR3 contains 15 residues. V lost 2 bases, J lost 5 bases, and 3 bases stayed unmatched.

The chain employs TRBV27 and TRBJ2-7; no clear D gene. The germline gives CDR1 MNHEY, CDR2 SMNVEV (reference sequence). Deletions cut 2 bases from V and 7 bases from J, with 12 bases between. The CDR3 is 13 residues long. CDR3 amino acids: CASSLEVMGEQYF. The CDR3 region has the DNA TGTGCCAGCAGTTTAGAGGTCATGGGGGAGCAGTACTTC.

This clonotype was counted only a few times. The chain uses TRBV2 and TRBJ2-3, with 8 positions matching TRBD1. Germline CDR1 reads SNHLY; CDR2 reads FYNNEI. J gave up 5 bases and V 10 bases, and 8 bases lay outside the gene matches. This CDR3 comprises 13 residues. For the CDR3, the DNA is TGTGCCATCCAACCAGACAGGGGAGATACGCAGTATTTT. It translates to CAIQPDRGDTQYF.

This clonotype was detected many times. This chain uses TRBV4-1 with TRBJ1-3; D unresolved. CDR3 size: 14 residues. CDR1 is MGHRA and CDR2 is YSYEKL in the germline V gene. The V and J ends lost 2 bases and 2 bases respectively, with 7 bases between them. CDR3 bases: TGCGCCAGCAGCCAAAGGGCCCCTGGAAACACCATATATTTT. Its protein is CASSQRAPGNTIYF.

The chain has TRBV19 and TRBJ1-5, with D possibly being TRBD1 (5 bases). The CDR3 contains 13 residues. Germline CDR1 is LNHDA and CDR2 is SQIVND (reference sequence). V lost 7 bases and J 4 bases, leaving 11 bases between the germline ends. The CDR3 DNA sequence: TGTGCCAGTAAGGAACAGGCAAATCAGCCCCAGCATTTT. Translated: CASKEQANQPQHF. Drawing the rest from reference TRBV19 and TRBJ1-5, the complete variable domain is DGGITQSPKYLFRKEGQNVTLSCEQNLNHDAMYWYRQDPGQGLRLIYYSQIVNDFQKGDIAEGYSVSREKKESFPLTVTSAQKNPTAFYLCASKEQANQPQHFGDGTRLSIL.

This clonotype was recorded many times. The J gene is TRBJ1-5, the V gene TRBV3-1, with D maybe TRBD1 (5 bases). Germline V gene sequence: CDR1 LGHDT, CDR2 YNNKEL (reference sequence). This CDR3 contains 12 residues. Trimming cost V 3 bases and J 7 bases, with 7 bases left between them. For the CDR3, the DNA is TGTGCCAGCAGCCAGAGGGGCCAGCCCCAGCATTTT. Translation: CASSQRGQPQHF.

The chain couples TRBV20-1 to TRBJ2-3; D unclear. This CDR3 has 17 residues. Trimming stripped 1 base from V and 2 bases from J, with 19 bases between. Per germline, CDR1 DFQATT and CDR2 SNEGSKA (reference sequence). The CDR3 sequence is CSARVWTWADSTDTQYF. The CDR3 DNA reads as TGCAGTGCTAGAGTGTGGACCTGGGCAGATTCCACAGATACGCAGTATTTT.

The chain employs TRBV12-3 or TRBV12-4 and TRBJ1-6; 11 bases fit TRBD1. CDR3 size: 16 residues. Trimming took 7 bases from V and 9 from J; bases not matched to a gene: 11. The DNA of the CDR3 is TGTGCCAGCATCCTTCAAAGCGGGACAGGGGGTTCACCCCTCCACTTT. Its translation: CASILQSGTGGSPLHF.

The rearrangement joins TRBV3-1 to TRBJ1-3, with 7 nucleotides matching TRBD1. There are 14 residues in the CDR3. CDR1 LGHDT and CDR2 YNNKEL come from the germline V gene (reference sequence). J was trimmed by 4 bases and V by 4 bases; bases with no gene match: 4. CDR3 sequence (DNA): TGTGCCAGCAGCCCAGGGGGTCCAGGAAACACCATATATTTT. This sequence encodes CASSPGGPGNTIYF. The variable domain in full, with the rest retrieved from reference TRBV3-1 and TRBJ1-3, is DTAVSQTPKYLVTQMGNDKSIKCEQNLGHDTMYWYKQDSKKFLKIMFSYNNKELIINETVPNRFSPKSPDKAHLNLHINSLELGDSAVYFCASSPGGPGNTIYFGEGSWLTVV.

Many counts were recorded for this clonotype. The chain has TRBV14 and TRBJ1-5, with D perhaps matching TRBD1 (5 bases). CDR1 is SGHDN and CDR2 is FVKESK in the germline V gene. Trimming removed 4 bases from V and 6 bases from J, with 16 bases in between. The CDR3 spans 15 residues. CDR3 DNA sequence: TGTGCCAGCAGCCTCGGCCCAGGGCGTGGTCAGCCCCAGCATTTT. Encoded protein: CASSLGPGRGQPQHF.

J is TRBJ2-3 and V is TRBV4-2, with 7 bases that match TRBD1. V lost 1 base and J lost 4; bases outside the gene matches: 2. Looked up from germline, CDR1 is LGHNA and CDR2 is YNFKEQ. The CDR3 covers 14 residues. The CDR3 loop is CASSQGQGSDTQYF. In DNA, the CDR3 is TGTGCCAGCAGCCAAGGACAGGGTTCAGATACGCAGTATTTT.